Shown below are 3 T cell receptor beta chains from a single sample sequenced in a study of OX40 agonist ivuxolimab in advanced cancers. Some clones are missing from TCRdb's copy, which holds only in-frame ones; the method was immunoSEQ multiplex PCR. The sample has under 85,000 clones; 84% are singletons. The source material was CD4+ or CD8+ T cells sorted from blood, sampled in a trial of the OX40 agonist ivuxolimab. The origin of the receptors is an adult with an advanced solid tumor such as melanoma, head and neck, liver or kidney cancer.

This chain joins TRBV6-1 and TRBJ2-2, with 13 bases fitting TRBD2. Germline trimming cut 4 bases from V and 8 bases from J; bases unmatched to any gene: 10. CDR1 and CDR2 from the germline V gene are MNHNS and SASEGT. There are 17 residues in the CDR3. CDR3: CASSARTGTSGVGELFF. In DNA, the CDR3 is TGTGCCAGCAGTGCCCGAACCGGGACTAGCGGGGTTGGGGAGCTGTTTTTT.

This chain links TRBV11-3 with TRBJ2-7, with D maybe TRBD2 (5 bases). The CDR3 length is 16 residues. The germline V and J ends were trimmed by 0 bases and 1 base, with 13 bases remaining between them. Germline V lookup: CDR1 SGHNT, CDR2 YENEEA. The CDR3 DNA reads as TGTGCCAGCAGCTTAGATACCAGTCCGGGGTCCTACGAGCAGTACTTC. Translated, it gives CASSLDTSPGSYEQYF. The complete variable domain, with remaining parts taken from reference TRBV11-3 and TRBJ2-7, reads EAGVVQSPRYKIIEKKQPVAFWCNPISGHNTLYWYLQNLGQGPELLIRYENEEAVDDSQLPKDRFSAERLKGVDSTLKIQPAELGDSAVYLCASSLDTSPGSYEQYFGPGTRLTVT.

The chain employs TRBV5-1 and TRBJ2-5, with D unclear. V gave up 0 bases and J gave up 2 bases, with 11 bases separating them. The germline gives CDR1 SGHRS, CDR2 YFSETQ. The CDR3 sequence is 15 residues long. CDR3 loop: CASSLGATPQETQYF. In DNA form, the CDR3 reads TGCGCCAGCAGCTTGGGGGCCACCCCACAAGAGACCCAGTACTTC.